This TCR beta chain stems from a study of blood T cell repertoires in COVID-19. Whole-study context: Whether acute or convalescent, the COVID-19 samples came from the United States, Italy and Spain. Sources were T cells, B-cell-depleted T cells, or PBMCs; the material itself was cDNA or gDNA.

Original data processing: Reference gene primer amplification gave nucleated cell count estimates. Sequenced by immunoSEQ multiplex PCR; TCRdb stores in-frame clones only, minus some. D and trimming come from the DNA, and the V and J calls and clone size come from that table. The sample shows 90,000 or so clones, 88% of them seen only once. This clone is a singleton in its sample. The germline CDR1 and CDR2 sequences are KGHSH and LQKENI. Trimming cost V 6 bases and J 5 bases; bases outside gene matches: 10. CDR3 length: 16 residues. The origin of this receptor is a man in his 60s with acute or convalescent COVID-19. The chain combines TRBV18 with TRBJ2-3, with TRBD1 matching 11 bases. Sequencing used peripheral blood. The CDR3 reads CASSRNGQGAEDTQYF. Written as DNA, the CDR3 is TGTGCCAGCTCGCGAAACGGACAGGGGGCAGAAGATACGCAGTATTTT.